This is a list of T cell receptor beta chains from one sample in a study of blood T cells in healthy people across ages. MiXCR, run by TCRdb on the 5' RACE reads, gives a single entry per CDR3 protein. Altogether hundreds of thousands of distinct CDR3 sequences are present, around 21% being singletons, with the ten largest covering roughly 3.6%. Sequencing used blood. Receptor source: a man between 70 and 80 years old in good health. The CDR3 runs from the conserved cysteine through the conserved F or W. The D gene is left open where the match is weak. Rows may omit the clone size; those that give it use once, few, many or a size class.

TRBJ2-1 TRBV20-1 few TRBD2 TGCAGTGCAATAGCGGGAGGGCGTCACAATGAGCAGTTCTTC CSAIAGGRHNEQFF
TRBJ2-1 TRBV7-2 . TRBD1 TGTGCCAGCAGCTTAATCGCGGGACAGGGGGACGAGCAGTTCTTC CASSLIAGQGDEQFF
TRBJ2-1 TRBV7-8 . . TGTGCCAGCAGCAGAGAAGTTAAGAGCTACAATGAGCAGTTCTTC CASSREVKSYNEQFF
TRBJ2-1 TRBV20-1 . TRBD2 TGCAGTGCTAGAGATTCAAGCGGGATCCCTGAGCAGTTCTTC CSARDSSGIPEQFF
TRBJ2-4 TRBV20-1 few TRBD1 TGCAGTGCTGGGGGGACAGGGGGCTTTAAAAACATTCAGTACTTC CSAGGTGGFKNIQYF
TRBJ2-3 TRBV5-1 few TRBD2 TGCGCCAGCAGCTATAGCGGGAGCTGGGATACGCAGTATTTT CASSYSGSWDTQYF
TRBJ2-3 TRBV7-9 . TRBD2 TGTGCCAGCAGCGCTGGGACTAGCGGGGCTCGACTTTACACAGATACGCAGTATTTT CASSAGTSGARLYTDTQYF
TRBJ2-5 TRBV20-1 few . TGCAGTGCTGCACAGGGAGGGCAAGAGACCCAGTACTTC CSAAQGGQETQYF
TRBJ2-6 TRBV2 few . TGTGCCAGCAGTGAGACCCTAGGAAGCTCTGGGGCCAACGTCCTGACTTTC CASSETLGSSGANVLTF
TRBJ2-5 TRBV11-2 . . TGTGCCAGCAGCTTGATGGTGGAGACCCAGTACTTC CASSLMVETQYF
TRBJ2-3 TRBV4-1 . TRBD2 TGCGCCAGCAGCCAAGAGTGGGGTACCGGGACTAGCGGGAGGGCAGATACGCAGTATTTT CASSQEWGTGTSGRADTQYF
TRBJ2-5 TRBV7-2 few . TGTGCCAGCAGCTTAGATTTCGGCAGAGAGACCCAGTACTTC CASSLDFGRETQYF
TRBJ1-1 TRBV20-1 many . TGCAGTGCTTATGACAGGACCACTGAAGCTTTCTTT CSAYDRTTEAFF
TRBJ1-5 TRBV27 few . TGTGCCAGCAGTCCACAGTCGGGTCGCAATCAGCCCCAGCATTTT CASSPQSGRNQPQHF
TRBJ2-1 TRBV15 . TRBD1 TGTGCCACCAGCAGAGATCTCCCCAGATCTCAGGGGGCGTACAATGAGCAGTTCTTC CATSRDLPRSQGAYNEQFF
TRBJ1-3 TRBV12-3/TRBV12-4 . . TGTGCCAGCAGCTCCCCCGACAGCTCTGGAAACACCATATATTTT CASSSPDSSGNTIYF
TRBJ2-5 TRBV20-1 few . TGCAGTGCTAGAATAGGGTACCAAGAGACCCAGTACTTC CSARIGYQETQYF
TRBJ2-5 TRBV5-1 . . TGCGCCAGCAGCTTGTCCGGTGTTAGCTGGGAGACCCAGTACTTC CASSLSGVSWETQYF
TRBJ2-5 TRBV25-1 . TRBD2 TGTGCCAGCGGTAGGACTAGCGGGAGTGGAGAGACCCAGTACTTC CASGRTSGSGETQYF
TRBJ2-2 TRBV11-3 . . TGTGCCAGCAGCTTACGAGGGGGCACCGGGGAGCTGTTTTTT CASSLRGGTGELFF
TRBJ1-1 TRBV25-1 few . TGTGCCAGCAGTGAATCATACAGGGCCCAGGGCACTGAAGCTTTCTTT CASSESYRAQGTEAFF
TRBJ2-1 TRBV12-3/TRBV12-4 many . TGTGCCAGCAGTCCCGGAGGGTCGAGCTCCTACAATGAGCAGTTCTTC CASSPGGSSSYNEQFF
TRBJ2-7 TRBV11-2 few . TGTGCCAGCAGCTTAGTAGAGCGGAGCTCCTACAATGAGCAGTACTTC CASSLVERSSYNEQYF
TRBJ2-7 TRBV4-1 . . TGCGCCAGCAGCGACCCCATGGGACGAGACGAGCAGTACTTC CASSDPMGRDEQYF
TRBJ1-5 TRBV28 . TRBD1 TGTGCCAGCAGTTTAATCGGACAGGGGGATCAGCCCCAGCATTTT CASSLIGQGDQPQHF
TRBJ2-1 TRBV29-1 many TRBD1 TGCAGCGTCCACGGGGGACAGGGGACCTACAATGAGCAGTTCTTC CSVHGGQGTYNEQFF
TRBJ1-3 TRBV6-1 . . TGTGCCAGCAGTACCAGACTGTATTCCCCACACTCTGGAAACACCATATATTTT CASSTRLYSPHSGNTIYF
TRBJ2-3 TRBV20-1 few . TGCAGTGCTGTCTCCAGGGTATCGAGTTCAGATACGCAGTATTTT CSAVSRVSSSDTQYF
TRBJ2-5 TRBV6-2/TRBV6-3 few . TGTGCCAGCAGTTACCTCATCGACAGTCCCCAGTACTTC CASSYLIDSPQYF
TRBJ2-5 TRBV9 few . TGTGCCAGCAATAGCGGTCGAGAGACCCAGTACTTC CASNSGRETQYF
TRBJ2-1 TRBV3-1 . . TGTGCCAGCAGCCGAGCGGAGATCTATTACAATGAGCAGTTCTTC CASSRAEIYYNEQFF
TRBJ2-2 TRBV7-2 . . TGTGCCAGCAGTGCGGGCACCTACACCGGGGAGCTGTTTTTT CASSAGTYTGELFF
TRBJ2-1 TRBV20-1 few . TGCAGTGCTAGAGGGCAGACGAGCATGGTCTTC CSARGQTSMVF
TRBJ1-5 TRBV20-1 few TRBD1 TGCAGTGCTTGGCCCCCAGGGACAGGGGATTATCAGCCCCAGCATTTT CSAWPPGTGDYQPQHF
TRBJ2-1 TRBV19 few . TGTGCCAGCTCTATCCAAGCCGGAGGAGGGCCCCACAATGAGCAGTTCTTC CASSIQAGGGPHNEQFF
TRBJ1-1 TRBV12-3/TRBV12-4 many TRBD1 TGTGCCAGCAGTTTACAGGGGGCTGGAACTGAAGCTTTCTTT CASSLQGAGTEAFF
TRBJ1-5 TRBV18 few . TGTGCCAGCTCTCCGACCGGATTTGGGGGCAATCAGCCCCAGCATTTT CASSPTGFGGNQPQHF
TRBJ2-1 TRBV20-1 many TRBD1 TGCAGTGCTAGACCCCTCCCCGGACAGGGGATCTACAATGAGCAGTTCTTC CSARPLPGQGIYNEQFF
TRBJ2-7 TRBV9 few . TGTGCCAGCAGCGTAGAAGGGGTCAACGAGCAGTACTTC CASSVEGVNEQYF
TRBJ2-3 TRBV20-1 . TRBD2 TGCAGTGCTAGTTCTAGCGGGTACACAGATACGCAGTATTTT CSASSSGYTDTQYF
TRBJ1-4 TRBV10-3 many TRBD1 TGTGCCACGACAGGGGCCGGTAATGAAAAACTGTTTTTT CATTGAGNEKLFF
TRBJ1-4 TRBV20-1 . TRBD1 TGCAGTGCCCAACAGGGGGGCGATGAAAAACTGTTTTTT CSAQQGGDEKLFF
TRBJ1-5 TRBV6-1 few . TGTGCCAGCAGGGACAGTGGAGTCTTTTATAGCAATCAGCCCCAGCATTTT CASRDSGVFYSNQPQHF